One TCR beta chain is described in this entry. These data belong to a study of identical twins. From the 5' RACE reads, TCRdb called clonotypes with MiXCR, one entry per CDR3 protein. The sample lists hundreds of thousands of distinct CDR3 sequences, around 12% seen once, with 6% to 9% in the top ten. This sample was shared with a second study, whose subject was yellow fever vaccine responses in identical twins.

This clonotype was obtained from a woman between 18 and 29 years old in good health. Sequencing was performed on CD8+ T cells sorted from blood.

Written as DNA, the CDR3 is TGTGCCAGCAGTCCACTCCGGACAACAGTTCAAGCTTTCTTT. Protein product: CASSPLRTTVQAFF. The chain carries TRBV27 and TRBJ1-1, with a tentative D call TRBD1 (5 bases). The CDR3 sequence is 14 residues long. CDR1 and CDR2 from the germline V gene are MNHEY and SMNVEV (reference sequence). Deletions cut 5 bases from V and 9 bases from J, with 19 bases between.